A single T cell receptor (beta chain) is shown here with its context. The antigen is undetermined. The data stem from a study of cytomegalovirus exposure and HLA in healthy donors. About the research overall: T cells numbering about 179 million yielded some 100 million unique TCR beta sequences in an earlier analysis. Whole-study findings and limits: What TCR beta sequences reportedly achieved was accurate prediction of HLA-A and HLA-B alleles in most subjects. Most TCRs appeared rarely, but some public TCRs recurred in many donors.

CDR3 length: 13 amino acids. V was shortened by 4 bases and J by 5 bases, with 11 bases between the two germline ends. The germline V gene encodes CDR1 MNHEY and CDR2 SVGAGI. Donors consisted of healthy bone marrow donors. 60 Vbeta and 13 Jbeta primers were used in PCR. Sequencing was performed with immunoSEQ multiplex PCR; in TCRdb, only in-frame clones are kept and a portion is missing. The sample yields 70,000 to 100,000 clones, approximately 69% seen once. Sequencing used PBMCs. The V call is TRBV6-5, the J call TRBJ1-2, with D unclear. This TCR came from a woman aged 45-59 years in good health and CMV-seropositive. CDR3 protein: CASSLGIGYGYTF. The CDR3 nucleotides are TGTGCCAGCAGTTTGGGCATTGGTTATGGCTACACCTTC.